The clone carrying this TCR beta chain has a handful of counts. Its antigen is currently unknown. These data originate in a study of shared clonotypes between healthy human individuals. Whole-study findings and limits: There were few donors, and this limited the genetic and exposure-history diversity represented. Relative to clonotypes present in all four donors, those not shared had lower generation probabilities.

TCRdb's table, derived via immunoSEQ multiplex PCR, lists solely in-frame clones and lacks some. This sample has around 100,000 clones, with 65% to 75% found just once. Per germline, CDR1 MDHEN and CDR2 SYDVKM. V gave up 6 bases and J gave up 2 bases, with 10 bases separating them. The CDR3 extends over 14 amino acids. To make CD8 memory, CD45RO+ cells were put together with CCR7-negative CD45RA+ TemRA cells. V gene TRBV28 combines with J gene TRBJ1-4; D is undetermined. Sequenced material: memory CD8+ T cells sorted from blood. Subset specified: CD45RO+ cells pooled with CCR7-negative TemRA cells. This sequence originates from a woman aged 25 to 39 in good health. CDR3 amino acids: CASRLFGTNEKLFF. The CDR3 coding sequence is TGTGCCAGCAGACTCTTCGGGACTAATGAAAAACTGTTTTTT.